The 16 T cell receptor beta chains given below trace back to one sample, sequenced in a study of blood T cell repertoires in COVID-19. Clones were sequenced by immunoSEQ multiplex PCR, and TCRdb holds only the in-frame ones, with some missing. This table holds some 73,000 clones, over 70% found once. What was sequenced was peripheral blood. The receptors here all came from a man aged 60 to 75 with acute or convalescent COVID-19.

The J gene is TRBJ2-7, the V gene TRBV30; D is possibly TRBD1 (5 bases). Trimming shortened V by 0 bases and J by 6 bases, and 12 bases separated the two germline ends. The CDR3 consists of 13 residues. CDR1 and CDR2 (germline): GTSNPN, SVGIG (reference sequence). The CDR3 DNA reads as TGTGCCTGGAGTGTAAAACAGGTTCCCGAGCAGTACTTC. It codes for CAWSVKQVPEQYF. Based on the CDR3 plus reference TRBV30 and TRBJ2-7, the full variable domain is SQTIHQWPATLVQPVGSPLSLECTVEGTSNPNLYWYRQAAGRGLQLLFYSVGIGQISSEVPQNLSASRPQDRQFILSSKKLLLSDSGFYLCAWSVKQVPEQYFGPGTRLTVT.

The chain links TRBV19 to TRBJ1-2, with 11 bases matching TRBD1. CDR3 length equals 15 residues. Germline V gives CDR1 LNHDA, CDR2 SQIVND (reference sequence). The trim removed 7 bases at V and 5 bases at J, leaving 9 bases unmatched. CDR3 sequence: CASKRTGGDVYGYTF. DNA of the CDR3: TGTGCCAGTAAAAGGACAGGGGGCGACGTTTATGGCTACACCTTC.

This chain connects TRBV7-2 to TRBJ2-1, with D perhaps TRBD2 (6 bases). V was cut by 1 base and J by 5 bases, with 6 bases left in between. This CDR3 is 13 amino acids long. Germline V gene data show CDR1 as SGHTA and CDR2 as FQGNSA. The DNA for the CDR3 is TGTGCCAGCAGCTTAGGGACTAACAATGAGCAGTTCTTC. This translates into CASSLGTNNEQFF.

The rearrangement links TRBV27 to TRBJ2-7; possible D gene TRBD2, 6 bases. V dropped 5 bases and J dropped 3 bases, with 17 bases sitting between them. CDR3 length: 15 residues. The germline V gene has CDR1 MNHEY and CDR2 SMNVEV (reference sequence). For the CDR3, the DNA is TGTGCCAGCAGTCCGAGACTAGATAGAGACTACGAGCAGTACTTC. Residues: CASSPRLDRDYEQYF.

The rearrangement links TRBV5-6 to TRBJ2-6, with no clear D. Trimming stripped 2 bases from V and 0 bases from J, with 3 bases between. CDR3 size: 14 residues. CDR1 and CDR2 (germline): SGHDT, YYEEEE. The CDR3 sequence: CASSFSSGANVLTF. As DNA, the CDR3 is TGTGCCAGCAGCTTCTCCTCTGGGGCCAACGTCCTGACTTTC.

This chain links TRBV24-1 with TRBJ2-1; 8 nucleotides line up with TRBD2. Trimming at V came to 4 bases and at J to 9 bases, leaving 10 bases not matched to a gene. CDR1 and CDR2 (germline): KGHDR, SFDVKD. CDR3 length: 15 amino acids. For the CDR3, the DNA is TGTGCCACCAGTGACCCAGCGGGAGAGGGTGGTGAGCAGTTCTTC. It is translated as CATSDPAGEGGEQFF.

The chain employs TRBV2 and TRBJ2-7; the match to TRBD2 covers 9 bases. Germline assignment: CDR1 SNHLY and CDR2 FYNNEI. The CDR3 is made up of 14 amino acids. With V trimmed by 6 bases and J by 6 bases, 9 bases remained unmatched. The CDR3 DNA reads TGTGCCAGCAGGGCGGGACTAGCCACGGGCGAGCAGTACTTC. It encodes CASRAGLATGEQYF.

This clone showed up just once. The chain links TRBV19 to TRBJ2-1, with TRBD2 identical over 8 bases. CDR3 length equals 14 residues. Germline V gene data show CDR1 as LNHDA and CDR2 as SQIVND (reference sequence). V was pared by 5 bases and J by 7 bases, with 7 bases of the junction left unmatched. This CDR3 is CASSPSGYVNEQFF. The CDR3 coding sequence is TGTGCCAGTAGTCCTAGCGGGTATGTTAATGAGCAGTTCTTC.

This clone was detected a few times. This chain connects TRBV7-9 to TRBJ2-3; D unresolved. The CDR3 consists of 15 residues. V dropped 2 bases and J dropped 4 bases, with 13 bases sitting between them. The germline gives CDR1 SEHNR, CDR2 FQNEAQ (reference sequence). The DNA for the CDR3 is TGTGCCAGCAGCTTATTGAACGCGGCAGCAGATACGCAGTATTTT. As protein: CASSLLNAAADTQYF.

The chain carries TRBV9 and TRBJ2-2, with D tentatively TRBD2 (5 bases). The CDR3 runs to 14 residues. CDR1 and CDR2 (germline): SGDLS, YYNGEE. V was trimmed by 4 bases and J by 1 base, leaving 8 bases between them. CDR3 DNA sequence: TGTGCCAGCAGCCGCGGACTGAACACCGGGGAGCTGTTTTTT. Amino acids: CASSRGLNTGELFF. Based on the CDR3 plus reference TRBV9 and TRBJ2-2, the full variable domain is DSGVTQTPKHLITATGQRVTLRCSPRSGDLSVYWYQQSLDQGLQFLIQYYNGEERAKGNILERFSAQQFPDLHSELNLSSLELGDSALYFCASSRGLNTGELFFGEGSRLTVL.

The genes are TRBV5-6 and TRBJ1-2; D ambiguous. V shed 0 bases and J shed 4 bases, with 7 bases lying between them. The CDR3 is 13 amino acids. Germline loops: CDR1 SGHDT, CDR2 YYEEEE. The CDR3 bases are TGTGCCAGCAGCTTGGCCAGGATCTATGGCTACACCTTC. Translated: CASSLARIYGYTF.

The CDR3 DNA sequence: TGTGCCACCAGTGATTCCGGGAGGGCTCTCTCGGGGGAGCTGTTTTTT. Amino acids: CATSDSGRALSGELFF. The chain employs TRBV24-1 and TRBJ2-2, with 8 bases identical to TRBD2. The CDR3 totals 16 residues. V trimming: 2 bases; J trimming: 8 bases; junction bases outside the gene matches: 9. Germline V lookup: CDR1 KGHDR, CDR2 SFDVKD.

This chain's CDR3 is CASSLATSGRGDQETQYF. CDR3 sequence (DNA): TGCGCCAGCAGCTTGGCGACTAGCGGGAGAGGGGACCAAGAGACCCAGTACTTC. V usage is TRBV5-1 and J usage is TRBJ2-5; TRBD2 matches 12 bases. V shed 0 bases and J 0 bases; nucleotides not matched to a gene: 6. The CDR3 sequence is 18 residues long. Germline CDR1 is SGHRS and CDR2 is YFSETQ. The variable domain in full, with the rest retrieved from reference TRBV5-1 and TRBJ2-5, is KAGVTQTPRYLIKTRGQQVTLSCSPISGHRSVSWYQQTPGQGLQFLFEYFSETQRNKGNFPGRFSGRQFSNSRSEMNVSTLELGDSALYLCASSLATSGRGDQETQYFGPGTRLLVL.

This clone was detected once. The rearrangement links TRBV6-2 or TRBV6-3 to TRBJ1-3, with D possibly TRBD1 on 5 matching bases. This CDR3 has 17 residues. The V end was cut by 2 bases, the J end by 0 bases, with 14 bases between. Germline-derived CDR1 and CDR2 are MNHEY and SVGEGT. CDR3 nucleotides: TGTGCCAGCAGTTACGCGGGGACGACGAGCTCTGGAAACACCATATATTTT. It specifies CASSYAGTTSSGNTIYF.

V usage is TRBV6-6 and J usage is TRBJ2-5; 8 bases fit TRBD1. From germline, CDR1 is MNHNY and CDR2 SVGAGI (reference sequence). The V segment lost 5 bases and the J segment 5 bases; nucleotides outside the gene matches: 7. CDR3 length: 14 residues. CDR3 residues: CASSAGGIAETQYF. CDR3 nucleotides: TGTGCCAGCAGTGCAGGGGGCATAGCTGAGACCCAGTACTTC.

This chain's CDR3 is CAWSTGTENEKLFF. The CDR3 DNA follows: TGTGCCTGGAGTACGGGGACAGAAAATGAAAAACTGTTTTTT. This chain connects TRBV30 to TRBJ1-4; TRBD1 matches 7 bases. Germline V CDR1 and CDR2: GTSNPN, SVGIG (reference sequence). The J segment lost 5 bases and the V segment lost 2 bases, leaving 5 bases of the junction unmatched. The CDR3 is 14 amino acids.